The source of this T cell receptor (beta chain) is a study of blood T cell repertoires in COVID-19. About the research overall: T cells, B-cell-depleted T cells, or PBMCs supplied cDNA or gDNA.

Per the authors' pipeline: Cell counts per sample came from amplifying reference gene primers. Profiling relied on immunoSEQ multiplex PCR, and the TCRdb table lists in-frame clones only, not all of them. The DNA gave D and trimming, while V, J and clone size come from that table. The sample yields 55,000 to 65,000 clones, 75% to 85% seen once. The CDR3 length is 16 residues. V gave up 0 bases and J gave up 9 bases; unmatched junction bases: 7. Germline assignment: CDR1 MNHEY and CDR2 SVGAGI. Seattle patients were enrolled during active infection and followed longitudinally. The sample taken for sequencing was peripheral blood. This TCR came from a man aged 60-69 years with COVID-19, enrolled during active disease. J is TRBJ2-7 and V is TRBV6-5; 14 bases match TRBD2. CDR3 sequence (DNA): TGTGCCAGCAGTTACTCCCAGACTAGCGGGAGGGCCGTGCAGTACTTC. Translation gives CASSYSQTSGRAVQYF.